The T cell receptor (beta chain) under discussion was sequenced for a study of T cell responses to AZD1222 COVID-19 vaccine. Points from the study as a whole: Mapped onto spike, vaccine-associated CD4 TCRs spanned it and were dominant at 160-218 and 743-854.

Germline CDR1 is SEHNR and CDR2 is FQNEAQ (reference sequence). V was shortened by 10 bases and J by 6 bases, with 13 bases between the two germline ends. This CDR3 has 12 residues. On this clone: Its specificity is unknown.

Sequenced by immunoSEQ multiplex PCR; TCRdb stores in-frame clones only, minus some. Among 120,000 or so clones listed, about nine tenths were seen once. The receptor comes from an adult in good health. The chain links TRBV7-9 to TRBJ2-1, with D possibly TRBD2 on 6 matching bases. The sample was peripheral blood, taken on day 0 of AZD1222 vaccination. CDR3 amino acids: CANRGDSNEQFF. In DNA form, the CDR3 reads TGTGCCAACCGCGGGGATAGCAATGAGCAGTTCTTC.